What follows is one TCR beta chain and its context. Its antigen remains unidentified. Produced via immunoSEQ multiplex PCR; TCRdb's table is partial and in-frame only. The sample contains 62,000 or so clones, 70% to 80% of which appear only once. The CDR3 runs to 14 residues. Trimming removed 5 bases from V and 10 bases from J; junction bases left unmatched: 6. Germline V gives CDR1 KGHSH, CDR2 LQKENI. The data derive from a study of radiotherapy plus CTLA-4 blockade in lung cancer. Study-wide findings and caveats: Radiotherapy plus ipilimumab was followed by expansion in blood of tumor-derived TCR clones. Early clonal dynamics of blood T cells, together with interferon-beta, were reported as the best response predictor.

The V gene is TRBV18, the J gene TRBJ1-6; 9 bases align to TRBD1. The sequencing here drew on peripheral blood, taken from a patient treated with radiotherapy plus ipilimumab. The receptor's source is a human donor with non-small cell lung cancer who had a complete response to radiotherapy plus ipilimumab. DNA of the CDR3: TGTGCCAGCTCAATAGACAGGGGGGGATCACCCCTCCACTTT. Protein product: CASSIDRGGSPLHF.